What follows describes a single T cell receptor (beta chain). Its antigen is still unknown. The CDR3 spans 13 residues. Deletions cut 1 base from V and 5 bases from J, with 10 bases between. CDR1 and CDR2 from the germline V gene are SGHDT and YYEEEE. Profiling relied on immunoSEQ multiplex PCR, and the TCRdb table lists in-frame clones only, not all of them. The data contain around 300,000 clones, about nine tenths of them singletons. The data belong to a study of shared clonotypes between healthy human individuals. Across the study: Donors, aged 18 to 49, were a couple of women and a few men. Findings and limits, study-wide: The study generally estimated greater richness for naive than memory subsets. Lower generation probabilities were found for non-shared clonotypes than for those shared by all four donors. Donors were few, which limited the genetic and exposure-history diversity represented.

The V gene is TRBV5-6, the J gene TRBJ2-7, with D perhaps TRBD2 (6 bases). The sample was memory CD8+ T cells sorted from blood. Subset indicated: CD45RO+ cells pooled with CCR7-negative TemRA cells. The receptor was isolated from a man aged 18 to 29 in good health. CDR3 amino acids: CASSLRGGNEQYF. In DNA form, the CDR3 reads TGTGCCAGCAGCTTGCGTGGGGGGAACGAGCAGTACTTC.